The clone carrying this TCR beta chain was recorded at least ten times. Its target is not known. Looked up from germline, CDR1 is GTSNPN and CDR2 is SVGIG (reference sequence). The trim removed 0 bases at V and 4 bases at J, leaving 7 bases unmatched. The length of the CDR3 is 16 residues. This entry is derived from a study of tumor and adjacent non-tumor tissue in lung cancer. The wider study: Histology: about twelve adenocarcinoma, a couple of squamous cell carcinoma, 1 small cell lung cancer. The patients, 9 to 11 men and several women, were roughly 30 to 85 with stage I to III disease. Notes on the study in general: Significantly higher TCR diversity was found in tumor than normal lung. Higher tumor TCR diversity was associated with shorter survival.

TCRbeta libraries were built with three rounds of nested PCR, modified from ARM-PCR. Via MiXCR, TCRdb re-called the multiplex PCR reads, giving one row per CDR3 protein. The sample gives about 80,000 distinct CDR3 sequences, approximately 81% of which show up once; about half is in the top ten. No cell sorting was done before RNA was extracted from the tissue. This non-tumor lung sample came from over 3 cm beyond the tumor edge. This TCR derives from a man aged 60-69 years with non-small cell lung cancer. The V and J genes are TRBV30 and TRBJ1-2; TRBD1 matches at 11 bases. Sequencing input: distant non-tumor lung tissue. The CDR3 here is CAWSVLRTGGTYGYTF. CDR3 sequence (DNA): TGTGCCTGGAGTGTATTGAGGACAGGGGGCACCTATGGCTACACCTTC.